A selection of T cell receptor beta chains follows, all from one sample in a study of T cell changes during pregnancy in multiple sclerosis. Repertoires were generated with immunoSEQ multiplex PCR, while TCRdb's copy carries only in-frame clones and drops some. The profile shows around 25,000 clones, roughly 85% of them singletons. Sequences were derived from CD8+ T cells from peripheral blood mononuclear cells, sampled in the first trimester of pregnancy. The receptors shown here come from a female donor in good health, enrolled as a control in a pregnancy study. Each CDR3 is given with its conserved first and last residue. The D gene is left open where the match is weak. Not every row has a clone size; where given, it reads once, few, many or a size class.

V,size,D,J,DNA,CDR3
TRBV7-9,.,.,TRBJ2-1,TGTGCCAGCAAACCCCTAGAATCCGAATCGAGGAGCAATGAGCAGTTCTTC,CASKPLESESRSNEQFF
TRBV27,.,.,TRBJ2-3,TGTGCCAGCAGTTTAGAGGGTTTTAGCACAGATACGCAGTATTTT,CASSLEGFSTDTQYF
TRBV5-6,.,TRBD2,TRBJ2-2,TGTGCCAGCAGCTTCGGAGGCGGGGGGGCCGCGAACACCGGGGAGCTGTTTTTT,CASSFGGGGAANTGELFF
TRBV4-3,.,TRBD1,TRBJ1-1,TGCGCCAGCAGCCCGGACAGGGGGACTGAAGCTTTCTTT,CASSPDRGTEAFF
TRBV30,few,.,TRBJ1-1,TGTGCCTGGGAGATGATCCTCACTGAAGCTTTCTTT,CAWEMILTEAFF
TRBV7-9,.,.,TRBJ1-2,TGTGCCAGCAGCCCCCACGCAGCTAACTATGGCTACACCTTC,CASSPHAANYGYTF
TRBV5-1,many,.,TRBJ1-4,TGCGCCAGCAGCCATTCAGCGGGGCAGGGTGAAAAACTGTTTTTT,CASSHSAGQGEKLFF
TRBV27,.,.,TRBJ1-4,TGTGCCAGCGCTAAAGAGCTCGAGGTTAAAAAACTGTTTTTT,CASAKELEVKKLFF
TRBV27,.,TRBD2,TRBJ2-3,TGTGCCAGCCGACTAGCGGGGGGGGTGGTCACAGATACGCAGTATTTT,CASRLAGGVVTDTQYF
TRBV27,.,.,TRBJ1-1,TGTGCCAGCAGTTTATCACTGAGCACTGAAGCTTTCTTT,CASSLSLSTEAFF
TRBV6-5,.,.,TRBJ1-5,TGTGCCAGCGGAGACCCTTATAGCAATCAGCCCCAGCATTTT,CASGDPYSNQPQHF
TRBV4-1,.,TRBD1,TRBJ2-7,TGCGCCAGCAGCCCCGGGGACAGGTCCTACGAGCAGTACTTC,CASSPGDRSYEQYF
TRBV7-7,.,.,TRBJ2-2,TGTGCTAGCAGCTTAGGGGGGCCCACCGGGGAGCTGTTTTTT,CASSLGGPTGELFF
TRBV7-9,.,.,TRBJ1-1,TGTGCCAGCAGGGCCTTTTCGATCCAAGCTTTCTTT,CASRAFSIQAFF
TRBV9,few,TRBD1,TRBJ1-2,TGTGCCAGCAGCGTGGGATGGACAGGGGAGTATGGCTACACCTTC,CASSVGWTGEYGYTF
TRBV10-3,.,TRBD1,TRBJ1-3,TGTGCCATCAGTACGGACAGGGCAGGCCCCTCTGGAAACACCATATATTTT,CAISTDRAGPSGNTIYF
TRBV19,.,.,TRBJ1-1,TGTGCCAGTAGACCAGTGATGAACACTGAAGCTTTCTTT,CASRPVMNTEAFF
TRBV7-9,.,.,TRBJ1-2,TGTGCCAGCAGCTTAAAGCCGGGACAACTGGGCTTC,CASSLKPGQLGF
TRBV5-6,.,TRBD1,TRBJ2-1,TGTGCCAGCAGCCCCGACAGGGGGAACAATGAGCAGTTCTTC,CASSPDRGNNEQFF
TRBV7-8,.,TRBD1,TRBJ1-2,TGTGCCAGCAGCTTAGGACAGGGTGGCTATGGCTACACCTTC,CASSLGQGGYGYTF
TRBV27,once,.,TRBJ2-1,TGTGCTACGGGACTGACCTACAATGAGCAGTTCTTC,CATGLTYNEQFF
TRBV2,.,.,TRBJ1-1,TGTGCCGTCGTGGGGGGGACTGAAGCTTTCTTT,CAVVGGTEAFF
TRBV19,.,TRBD1,TRBJ1-1,TGTGCCAGTAGTATCGACAGGGGAAAGAAAGCTTTCTTT,CASSIDRGKKAFF
TRBV7-9,few,.,TRBJ2-2,TGTGCCAGCAGCTTAGGAAGTTACTCCGGGGAGCTGTTTTTT,CASSLGSYSGELFF
TRBV7-9,.,TRBD1,TRBJ2-5,TGTGCCAGCAGGTCCGGGACAGATCAAGAGACCCAGTACTTC,CASRSGTDQETQYF
TRBV7-9,.,.,TRBJ1-1,TGTGCCAGCAGCTTATTCTCCACGGGGTTATTTGAAGCTTTCTTT,CASSLFSTGLFEAFF
TRBV7-2,.,.,TRBJ1-2,TGTGCCAGCAGCTTAAGTCGGGAGGGCCTCATCTATGGCTACACCTTC,CASSLSREGLIYGYTF
TRBV6-1,.,.,TRBJ1-2,TGTGCCAGCAGTCCTGGTCCGGGGGGGTATGGCTACACCTTC,CASSPGPGGYGYTF
TRBV4-1,.,TRBD1,TRBJ2-3,TGCGCCAGCAGCCAAGCCGGGACAGGGAGCACAGATACGCAGTATTTT,CASSQAGTGSTDTQYF
TRBV4-2,once,.,TRBJ1-6,TGTGCCAGCAGGGAGGGCAGCCGCTATAATTCACCCCTCCACTTT,CASREGSRYNSPLHF
TRBV7-2,.,.,TRBJ2-2,TGTGCCAGCAGCAAAGAAAGGGTGAGGGCCGGGGAGCTGTTTTTT,CASSKERVRAGELFF
TRBV14,.,TRBD1,TRBJ2-7,TGTGCCAGCAGCCAGCGACAGGGAGCCTACGAGCAGTACTTC,CASSQRQGAYEQYF
TRBV7-6,.,.,TRBJ2-1,TGTGCCAGCAGCTTAGGCTGGAGCTCCTACAATGAGCAGTTCTTC,CASSLGWSSYNEQFF
TRBV6-1,.,.,TRBJ1-1,TGTGCCAGCAGTGGACGGGGGACTGAAGCTTTCTTT,CASSGRGTEAFF
TRBV7-9,.,.,TRBJ1-5,TGTGCCAGCAGCTTAATACAGTATCAGCCCCAGCATTTT,CASSLIQYQPQHF
TRBV27,.,TRBD1,TRBJ1-5,TGTGCCAGCAGCCAAGGGGGGGGACAGGGACTTCAGCCCCAGCATTTT,CASSQGGGQGLQPQHF
TRBV19,once,.,TRBJ1-2,TGTGCCAGTAGTATCGCGCCAGGGGATGGCTACACCTTC,CASSIAPGDGYTF
TRBV7-9,once,.,TRBJ2-5,TGTGCCAGCTCCCGTTCTGTGGAGACCCAGTACTTC,CASSRSVETQYF
TRBV6-5,.,TRBD1,TRBJ1-2,TGTGCCAGCAGTTACTCGAAGGCAGGGGGGTATGGCTACACCTTC,CASSYSKAGGYGYTF
TRBV9,.,TRBD1,TRBJ2-5,TGTGCCAGCAGCGAGAGGGACAGGGGATCGCGGGAGACCCAGTACTTC,CASSERDRGSRETQYF
TRBV5-4,.,.,TRBJ2-6,TGTGCCAGCAGCCAGCGGGACAGGTCCTCTGGGGCCAACGTCCTGACTTTC,CASSQRDRSSGANVLTF
TRBV4-3,.,.,TRBJ1-2,TGCGCCAGCAGCCAAGGTCGGTTGGAGAACTATGGCTACACCTTC,CASSQGRLENYGYTF
TRBV15,.,.,TRBJ2-2,TGTGCCACCAGCAGAGATGGGCGGGTGGGGAACACCGGGGAGCTGTTTTTT,CATSRDGRVGNTGELFF
TRBV7-2,.,.,TRBJ2-7,TGTGCCAGCAGCTTATTGGGACACTACGAGCAGTACTTC,CASSLLGHYEQYF
TRBV19,.,.,TRBJ2-1,TGTGCCAGTAGTTCCTCAGGTTCGTCCTACAATGAGCAGTTCTTC,CASSSSGSSYNEQFF
TRBV13,.,.,TRBJ2-5,TGTGCCAGCAGCTTATACAACGACAGAATGGTAACCCAGTACTTC,CASSLYNDRMVTQYF
TRBV28,.,.,TRBJ2-2,TGTGCCAGCAGGAGTAGCGGGGAGCTGTTTTTT,CASRSSGELFF
TRBV7-9,.,.,TRBJ1-1,TGTGCCAGCAGCCCAGGGCCAAGGGCTTTCTTT,CASSPGPRAFF
TRBV5-1,.,.,TRBJ1-2,TGCGCCAGCAGCCCGTGGGGGCTCGACCCTAACTATGGCTACACCTTC,CASSPWGLDPNYGYTF
TRBV7-9,.,TRBD1,TRBJ2-7,TGTGCCAGCAGCTCTCCCCGGGACAGGGGAAGAACCTACGAGCAGTACTTC,CASSSPRDRGRTYEQYF
TRBV4-3,.,TRBD2,TRBJ2-3,TGCGCCAGCAGCCAACTAGCGGGGGGGACAGATACGCAGTATTTT,CASSQLAGGTDTQYF
TRBV15,.,.,TRBJ1-2,TGTGCCACCAGCATCTCGGACACCCATAACTATGGCTACACCTTC,CATSISDTHNYGYTF